The entry below describes one T cell receptor beta chain. Its antigen is not yet known. Base qualities are missing; no much larger clone stands one base away. TCRbeta CDR3 regions were amplified from genomic DNA by means of the immunoSEQ Assay, a bias-controlled multiplex PCR. Turning to the authors' computational methods: Within the assay, amplification of reference gene primers was used to estimate how many nucleated cells each sample contained. To quantify the absolute abundance of each unique TCRbeta CDR3 rearrangement, sequence reads were collapsed and filtered. Productive Simpson clonality was computed per sample as the square root of Simpson's diversity index over productive rearrangements. What TCRdb holds here is the immuneACCESS table cut down to in-frame rearrangements. Part of the clones is not present; checked against another copy, under half of the missing clones reflect an unresolved V gene, and the others are unexplained. V and J calls and clone size follow that table, whereas D and trimming were derived from the DNA. The sample includes 40,000 to 50,000 clones, with about 83% observed a single time. The top ten hold 2% to 2.5% of the sample.

This sample stems from a study of blood T cell repertoires in COVID-19 (dated by TCRdb to the early 2020s). For context, the study as a whole: The collaborator samples originated in the United States, Italy and Spain and spanned the acute and convalescent phases of COVID-19. A freely available public database, intended as a resource for researchers studying the immune response to SARS-CoV-2, is where the repertoires were released. Where HLA class I and class II types were available, the types were taken from metadata supplied by the sample provider, not from assay-based typing. Samples were obtained from the ongoing ImmuneRACE study (first 160 participants) and from about 1,300 subjects provided by 6 global collaborators. The prospective study material was composed of cDNA or gDNA derived from T cells, B-cell-depleted T cells, or PBMCs. Nearly every sample came with metadata listing a de-identified subject ID, COVID-19 status, age in years and sex. Deeply sampled blood TCRbeta repertoires from subjects exposed to, actively infected with, or recovered from COVID-19 were included in the dataset. General study outcomes and caveats: How much clinical and demographic metadata was included differed by source and by participant, and the metadata was provided uncurated.

Collaborating institutions collected whole blood in K2EDTA tubes following their own protocols. Collaborator samples were shipped for TCRbeta analysis as frozen whole blood, isolated PBMCs, or DNA extracted from either sample type. V gives up 3 bases and J gives up 0 bases, and the segment between their germline ends measures 11 bases. The CDR3, from cysteine to phenylalanine, totals 15 residues. Of all the DNA, just the CDR3 is kept, 45 bases in frame from base 1. CDR1 is given as SEHNR and CDR2 as FQNEAQ, both from the germline V gene (reference sequence). This clonotype was sampled from a woman aged 60-75 years with acute or convalescent COVID-19. The chain is assembled from TRBV7-9 and TRBJ1-1, with no confidently assigned D gene. Specimen: peripheral blood. Read as DNA, the sequence is TGTGCCAGCAGCTTTTTACGCGACTTGAACACTGAAGCTTTCTTT. The encoded protein is CASSFLRDLNTEAFF.